This T cell receptor (beta chain) comes out of a study of neurological immune-mediated disorders. For this clonotype: No antigen is known for it.

The study, taken as a whole, reports: It was the repertoires of 18 of 34 multiple sclerosis patients that phylogenetic grouping placed in one related-CDR3 cluster, which is a possible signature.

cDNA was made by 5'RACE with 10-nucleotide random UMIs. TCRdb ran MiXCR on the 5' RACE reads and lists one entry per CDR3 protein. The sample consists of around 61,000 distinct CDR3 sequences, over 5% of them appearing once. This sequence was found in a human donor with multiple sclerosis. The donor label of this sample is uncertain. The sequenced sample consisted of PBMCs.

Here the CDR3 reads CASSYRTGFSYNEQFF. In DNA, the CDR3 is TGTGCCAGCAGTTACCGGACAGGGTTTTCCTACAATGAGCAGTTCTTC. J is TRBJ2-1 and V is TRBV6-6; 8 positions match TRBD1. Germline CDR1 and CDR2: MNHNY and SVGAGI (reference sequence). This CDR3 comprises 16 residues. The J segment lost 1 base and the V segment lost 2 bases, leaving 4 bases of the junction unmatched.